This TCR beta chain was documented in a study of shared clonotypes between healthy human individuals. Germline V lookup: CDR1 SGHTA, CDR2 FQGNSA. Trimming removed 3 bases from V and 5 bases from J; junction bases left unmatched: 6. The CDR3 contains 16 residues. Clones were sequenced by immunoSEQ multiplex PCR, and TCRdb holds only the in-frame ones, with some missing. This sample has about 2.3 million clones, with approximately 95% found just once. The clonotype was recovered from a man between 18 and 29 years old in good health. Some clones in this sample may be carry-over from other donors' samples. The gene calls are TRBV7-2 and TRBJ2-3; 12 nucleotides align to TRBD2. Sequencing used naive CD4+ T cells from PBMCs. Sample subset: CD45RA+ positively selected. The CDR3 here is CASSLRLAGAIDTQYF. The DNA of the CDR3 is TGTGCCAGCAGCTTGAGACTAGCGGGAGCGATAGATACGCAGTATTTT.